This T cell receptor (beta chain) was sequenced for a study of CD8 T cells in Susac syndrome. As regards this clonotype: Its antigen is unknown.

Germline CDR1 and CDR2: SGHTA and FQGTGA. The CDR3 is 16 residues long. V lost 5 bases and J lost 3, with 19 bases in between. Study results and caveats: None of the CD4+ T cell repertoires in Susac syndrome showed clonal expansion.

The RNA input was about 0.5 to 1 ug, and it was reverse transcribed with random hexamers. TCR beta CDR3 was amplified by immunoSEQ covering 54 Vbeta and 13 Jbeta. TCRdb re-derived calls from the immunoSEQ multiplex PCR reads in MiXCR, one entry per CDR3 protein. The data hold approximately 190,000 distinct CDR3 sequences, with approximately 96% observed a single time. Sequencing of TCR beta was carried out in blood CD8+ and CD4+ T cells. TEMRA cells were FACS-enriched, with CD8+ and CD4+ T cells isolated negatively. Sequencing used CD4+ T cells from PBMCs. The source is a human donor with Susac syndrome. The chain carries TRBV7-3 and TRBJ1-1; no reliable D call. The CDR3 DNA is TGTGCCAGCAGCCAAGGGCACGGCGGGCAGTACACTGAAGCTTTCTTT. Its protein is CASSQGHGGQYTEAFF.